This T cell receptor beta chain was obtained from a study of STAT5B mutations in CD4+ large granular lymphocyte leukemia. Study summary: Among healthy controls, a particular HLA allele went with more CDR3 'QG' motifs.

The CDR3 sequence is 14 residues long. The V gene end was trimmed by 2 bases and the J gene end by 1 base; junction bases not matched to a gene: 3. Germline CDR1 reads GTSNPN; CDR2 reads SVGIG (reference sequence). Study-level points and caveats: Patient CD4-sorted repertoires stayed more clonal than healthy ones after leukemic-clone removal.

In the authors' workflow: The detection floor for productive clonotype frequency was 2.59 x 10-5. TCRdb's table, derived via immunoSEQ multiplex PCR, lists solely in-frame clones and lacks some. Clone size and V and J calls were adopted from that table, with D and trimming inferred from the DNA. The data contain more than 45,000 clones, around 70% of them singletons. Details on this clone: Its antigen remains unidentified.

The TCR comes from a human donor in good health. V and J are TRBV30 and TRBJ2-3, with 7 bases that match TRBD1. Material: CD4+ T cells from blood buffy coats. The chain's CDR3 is CAWSYRGGTDTQYF. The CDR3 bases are TGTGCCTGGAGTTACAGGGGCGGCACAGATACGCAGTATTTT.